The 11 T cell receptor beta chains given below trace back to one sample, sequenced in a study of technical replicates of blood from a handful of donors. Profiling relied on immunoSEQ multiplex PCR, and the TCRdb table lists in-frame clones only, not all of them. The sample consists of about 69,000 clones, around nine tenths of them appearing once. The source material was PBMCs. These receptors all stem from a human donor in good health. Some clones in this sample may be carry-over from other donors' samples.

The gene calls are TRBV30 and TRBJ2-7, with TRBD2 matching 8 bases. Germline V gives CDR1 GTSNPN, CDR2 SVGIG (reference sequence). The V and J ends lost 4 bases and 6 bases, in that order; junction bases with no gene match: 8. The CDR3 length is 13 residues. The CDR3 spells CAWKKRERFEQYF. The DNA for the CDR3 is TGTGCCTGGAAAAAGCGGGAGCGTTTCGAGCAGTACTTC.

The rearrangement joins TRBV10-3 to TRBJ2-7; 9 positions agree with TRBD1. CDR3 length: 13 amino acids. J gave up 2 bases and V 4 bases, and 0 bases lay outside the gene matches. Germline values: CDR1 ENHRY, CDR2 SYGVKD. CDR3 residues: CAISGTGAYEQYF. CDR3 coding DNA: TGTGCCATCAGTGGGACAGGGGCCTACGAGCAGTACTTC.

This clone was seen just once. V is TRBV7-6 and J is TRBJ2-5, with a weak D call TRBD2 (7 bases). The CDR3 spans 14 residues. The V gene's germline CDR1 is SGHVS and CDR2 FNYEAQ. V was pared by 4 bases and J by 5 bases, with 14 bases between. The CDR3 DNA follows: TGTGCCAGCAGCTCCGGGGGGCGGTGGGAGACCCAGTACTTC. Amino acids: CASSSGGRWETQYF.

In nucleotides, the CDR3 is TGCGCCAGCAGCTTTGACAGGGGAACTGAAGCTTTCTTT. Its translation: CASSFDRGTEAFF. V usage is TRBV4-1 and J usage is TRBJ1-1; the match to TRBD1 covers 8 bases. V was pared by 5 bases and J by 5 bases, with 4 bases of the junction left unmatched. Germline CDR1 reads MGHRA; CDR2 reads YSYEKL. This CDR3 region has 13 residues.

The chain has TRBV5-1 and TRBJ1-1; TRBD1 agrees at 8 bases. V lost 3 bases and J lost 6; bases outside the gene matches: 7. Germline V gene lookup returns CDR1 SGHRS and CDR2 YFSETQ. CDR3 length: 14 amino acids. The CDR3 sequence: CASSWRTGMSEAFF. The CDR3 coding sequence is TGCGCCAGCAGCTGGAGGACAGGGATGTCTGAAGCTTTCTTT.

The V call is TRBV20-1, the J call TRBJ1-2; no firm D call. The germline V gene has CDR1 DFQATT and CDR2 SNEGSKA (reference sequence). The CDR3 totals 11 residues. V lost 6 bases, J lost 6 bases, and 11 bases lay in between. CDR3 bases: TGCAGTGCAGGAGGGATAAATGGCTACACCTTC. Translation gives CSAGGINGYTF.

The rearrangement links TRBV7-3 to TRBJ2-4, with TRBD2 matching 7 bases. The V segment lost 5 bases and the J segment 7 bases; nucleotides outside the gene matches: 11. Germline values: CDR1 SGHTA, CDR2 FQGTGA. The CDR3 is 15 residues long. In DNA form, the CDR3 reads TGTGCCAGCAGCCCATCGGGAGGCCATGGGAACATTCAGTACTTC. Amino acids: CASSPSGGHGNIQYF.

The rearrangement joins TRBV5-1 to TRBJ2-7; a possible D gene is TRBD1 (7 bases). The CDR3 is made up of 15 amino acids. Germline values: CDR1 SGHRS, CDR2 YFSETQ. V lost 4 bases to trimming and J lost 6 bases, with 20 bases between them. CDR3 in DNA: TGCGCCAGCAGCGTCCTGACAGGGAGGAACGGCGAGCAGTACTTC. Translating it yields CASSVLTGRNGEQYF. Using reference TRBV5-1 and TRBJ2-7 for the parts outside the CDR3, the full variable domain is KAGVTQTPRYLIKTRGQQVTLSCSPISGHRSVSWYQQTPGQGLQFLFEYFSETQRNKGNFPGRFSGRQFSNSRSEMNVSTLELGDSALYLCASSVLTGRNGEQYFGPGTRLTVT.

This sequence joins TRBV6-1 and TRBJ1-5; D gene ambiguous. Per germline, CDR1 MNHNS and CDR2 SASEGT. V was cut by 7 bases and J by 7 bases, with 20 bases left in between. The CDR3 runs 15 residues. The DNA of the CDR3 is TGTGCCAGCACCCCGGGTAGGAGCAGTCAACAGCCCCAGCATTTT. As protein: CASTPGRSSQQPQHF.

This chain connects TRBV27 to TRBJ1-1; no reliable D call. Germline V gene data show CDR1 as MNHEY and CDR2 as SMNVEV (reference sequence). V lost 6 bases to trimming and J lost 1 base, with 9 bases between them. This CDR3 has 13 amino acids. The CDR3 protein is CASSRKQNTEAFF. In DNA, the CDR3 is TGTGCCAGCAGCCGAAAACAGAACACTGAAGCTTTCTTT.

The chain has TRBV23-1 and TRBJ1-6, with unresolved D. TRBV23-1 is known as an ORF, though its function is uncertain. The CDR3 spans 13 residues. The V and J ends lost 6 bases and 7 bases respectively, with 10 bases between them. CDR3 loop: CASSPRRNSPLHF. CDR3 nucleotides: TGCGCCAGCAGCCCTCGGAGGAATTCACCCCTCCACTTT.